Below, one T cell receptor beta chain is given with its context. The antigen is undetermined. TCRdb ran MiXCR on the 5' RACE reads and lists one entry per CDR3 protein. Of about 700,000 distinct CDR3 sequences detected, 5.5% to 7.5% appear once; the ten largest clones hold roughly 2%. The data stem from a study of identical twins. Whole-study findings and limits: Models came in too low on out-of-frame TCR alpha sharing in monozygotic twins.

The germline CDR1 and CDR2 sequences are MDHEN and SYDVKM. Trimming took off 3 bases at V and 6 bases at J, with 18 bases between the two ends. The CDR3 runs 16 residues. All of the donors were Caucasians in good health. The chain recombines TRBV28 with TRBJ1-5, with a possible D match to TRBD1 (6 bases). Source material: naive T cells sorted from blood. The source is a man younger than 35 in good health. The CDR3: CASSFSRGGGTQPQHF. In DNA form, the CDR3 reads TGTGCCAGCAGTTTCTCCCGGGGAGGGGGTACTCAGCCCCAGCATTTT.